The 10 T cell receptor beta chains presented below share a single source sample, sequenced in a study of blood T cell repertoires in COVID-19. Measured with immunoSEQ multiplex PCR; TCRdb has only the in-frame clones, and not every one. The sample has about 160,000 clones, about 90% seen once. Sequencing used peripheral blood. These receptors were collected from a man older than 75 with acute or convalescent COVID-19.

The V and J genes are TRBV6-6 and TRBJ2-7; 7 bases are a match to TRBD1. Germline V gene sequence: CDR1 MNHNY, CDR2 SVGAGI (reference sequence). V lost 0 bases, J lost 2 bases, and 4 bases stayed unmatched. CDR3 size: 15 residues. The CDR3 DNA follows: TGTGCCAGCAGTTACTCGGGGACAGAAACCTACGAGCAGTACTTC. As protein: CASSYSGTETYEQYF.

This chain connects TRBV21-1 to TRBJ1-5; the DNA was not used to check the table's D call, TRBD1. TRBV21-1 has pseudogene status. The CDR3 is 17 amino acids. DNA of the CDR3: TGTGCCAGCAGCAAAGATATTAGGGGGACAGAGGGTCAGCCCCAGCATTTT. The encoded protein is CASSKDIRGTEGQPQHF.

The rearrangement links TRBV12-1 to TRBJ2-1; TRBD1 reflects the table's D call only, with no check against the DNA. TRBV12-1 is a pseudogene locus. This CDR3 spans 15 amino acids. CDR3 region: CASSFWDRGYNEQFF. The CDR3 bases are TGTGCCAGCAGCTTTTGGGACAGGGGTTACAATGAGCAGTTCTTC.

This chain links TRBV3-1 (or the pseudogene TRBV3-2) with TRBJ1-2; D gene unclear. Germline V lookup: CDR1 LGHDT, CDR2 YNNKEL (reference sequence). V lost 1 base to trimming and J lost 6 bases, with 9 bases between them. This CDR3 has 13 residues. The DNA of the CDR3 is TGTGCCAGCAGCCAAGGGTCCCGGGATGGCTACACCTTC. As protein: CASSQGSRDGYTF.

This clone is a singleton in its sample. The chain uses TRBV28 and TRBJ1-1; possible D gene TRBD1, 5 bases. CDR3 length equals 12 residues. V was clipped by 8 bases and J by 4 bases, with 11 bases between them. CDR1 is MDHEN, CDR2 SYDVKM, per germline. The chain's CDR3 is CASGVQGTEAFF. The CDR3 DNA is TGTGCCAGCGGAGTCCAGGGCACTGAAGCTTTCTTT.

The chain couples TRBV28 to TRBJ2-7, with 7 bases lining up with TRBD1. This CDR3 has 13 residues. Germline CDR1 MDHEN, CDR2 SYDVKM. The J segment lost 2 bases and the V segment lost 7 bases, leaving 5 bases of the junction unmatched. CDR3 bases: TGTGCCAGCACTCGGGACAGTGCCTACGAGCAGTACTTC. Its protein product is CASTRDSAYEQYF. Full variable domain (rest looked up from reference TRBV28 and TRBJ2-7): DVKVTQSSRYLVKRTGEKVFLECVQDMDHENMFWYRQDPGLGLRLIYFSYDVKMKEKGDIPEGYSVSREKKERFSLILESASTNQTSMYLCASTRDSAYEQYFGPGTRLTVT.

A note on this clone: Additional DNA sequences in this sample encode the identical CDR3. The J gene is TRBJ2-1, the V gene TRBV2, with TRBD2 matching over 13 bases. This CDR3 is built from 16 residues. Germline CDR1 reads SNHLY; CDR2 reads FYNNEI. The V gene end was trimmed by 4 bases and the J gene end by 4 bases; junction bases not matched to a gene: 4. The CDR3 protein is CASSAPGLAGYNEQFF. The CDR3 DNA reads as TGTGCCAGCAGTGCTCCGGGACTAGCGGGATACAATGAGCAGTTCTTC.

This clone was picked up one time. The chain has TRBV6-4 and TRBJ2-2, with D possibly matching TRBD2 (6 bases). The V and J ends lost 4 bases and 7 bases respectively, with 13 bases between them. The CDR3 runs to 14 residues. Germline V gene data show CDR1 as MRHNA and CDR2 as SNTAGT. The CDR3 is CASSVDGSVGELFF. As DNA, the CDR3 is TGTGCCAGCAGTGTGGACGGGAGTGTCGGGGAGCTGTTTTTT.

Regarding this clone: This CDR3 is also generated by other DNA sequences in the sample. The rearrangement links TRBV5-1 to TRBJ1-3, with 8 bases matching TRBD1. V trimming: 3 bases; J trimming: 4 bases; junction bases outside the gene matches: 3. The CDR3 is made up of 14 amino acids. Germline-derived CDR1 and CDR2 are SGHRS and YFSETQ. This chain's CDR3 is CASSSGTGGNTIYF. The CDR3 DNA follows: TGCGCCAGCAGCTCCGGGACAGGCGGAAACACCATATATTTT.

The chain couples TRBV19 to TRBJ2-5; 7 positions match TRBD1. Germline-derived CDR1 and CDR2 are LNHDA and SQIVND (reference sequence). This CDR3 has 15 amino acids. The trim removed 3 bases at V and 4 bases at J, leaving 8 bases unmatched. The CDR3: CASSINSGGRETQYF. The CDR3 nucleotides read TGTGCCAGTAGTATTAACTCAGGGGGACGAGAGACCCAGTACTTC.